These T cell receptor beta chains were read from a single sample in a study of T cells after posttransplantation cyclophosphamide. The table came from immunoSEQ multiplex PCR; TCRdb's copy has only in-frame clones and leaves some out. Here the sample spans approximately 12,000 clones, 2% to 2.5% being singletons. Sequencing was performed on PBMCs, taken after allogeneic stem cell transplant with posttransplant cyclophosphamide. The source is a young adult male patient who received an allogeneic stem cell transplant from a related donor, was CMV-positive, and had no GVHD. A share of the T cells may be of graft donor origin. CDR3s include the opening cysteine and the closing phenylalanine or tryptophan. Fields, in order: J gene, clone size, V gene, D gene, CDR3 DNA, CDR3 protein. A D gene is named only where the DNA matches it firmly. Clone size, where shown, is once, few, many, or a class for clones that have expanded.

TRBJ1-5	-	TRBV6-1	-	TGTGCCAGCAAGGCAGGAGGGCAGCCCCAGCATTTT	CASKAGGQPQHF
TRBJ2-3	-	TRBV7-9	-	TGTGCCAGCAGCACAATTACAGGGTCTGGAACAGATACGCAGTATTTT	CASSTITGSGTDTQYF
TRBJ2-7	-	TRBV19	-	TGTGCCAGTGGCGGGACAGCAGGATACGAGCAGTACTTC	CASGGTAGYEQYF
TRBJ2-1	-	TRBV19	TRBD1	TGTGCCAGTAGTCCAGGGGGCTACTTATCCTACAATGAGCAGTTCTTC	CASSPGGYLSYNEQFF
TRBJ2-3	few	TRBV6-1	TRBD1	TGTGCCAGCAGTGAGGGGACAGGGTACCCAGATACGCAGTATTTT	CASSEGTGYPDTQYF
TRBJ2-3	few	TRBV5-8	-	TGTGCCAGCAATCAGGACAGCCGTCTCACTAGCACAGATACGCAGTATTTT	CASNQDSRLTSTDTQYF
TRBJ2-5	few	TRBV6-5	-	TGTGCCAGCAGTGGGGACGGGAGCGAAAGAGAGACCCAGTACTTC	CASSGDGSERETQYF
TRBJ2-1	-	TRBV19	TRBD2	TGTGCCAGTAGTGGGAGGGAAACCTACTCCTACAATGAGCAGTTCTTC	CASSGRETYSYNEQFF
TRBJ2-7	few	TRBV6-5	-	TGTGCCAGCAGTTACAGGACGGGGAGTAGAGCCTACGAGCAGTACTTC	CASSYRTGSRAYEQYF
TRBJ2-1	few	TRBV5-4	-	TGTGCCAGCAGCTTGAAACGGGGGACAGCCTCCAATGAGCAGTTCTTC	CASSLKRGTASNEQFF
TRBJ2-1	few	TRBV7-8	TRBD1	TGTGCCAGCAGCTTTGGGGGGACAGGGTATGTTGAGCAGTTCTTC	CASSFGGTGYVEQFF
TRBJ1-2	-	TRBV29-1	-	TGCAGCGTTGATATGAGAGGCGGAGGGTACTACACCTTC	CSVDMRGGGYYTF
TRBJ2-5	few	TRBV30	-	TGTGCCTGGAGCGGCGGAACTCAAGAGACCCAGTACTTC	CAWSGGTQETQYF
TRBJ2-3	-	TRBV4-3	TRBD2	TGCGCCAGCAGCCAAGATCTTCCGGGAGGGTACCCTACCGCTGGAGATACGCAGTATTTT	CASSQDLPGGYPTAGDTQYF
TRBJ2-7	few	TRBV6-5	TRBD1	TGTGCCAGCAGCCGAGACAGGGGTCTCTACGAGCAGTACTTC	CASSRDRGLYEQYF
TRBJ1-1	-	TRBV4-1	-	TGCGCCAGCAGCCTTATAGGTGGCAGGGTAGGACGGACTGAAGCTTTCTTT	CASSLIGGRVGRTEAFF
TRBJ2-7	-	TRBV9	TRBD2	TGTGCCAGCAGCGGGGGGGGGATCTATTCCGAGCAGTACTTC	CASSGGGIYSEQYF
TRBJ2-7	-	TRBV5-1	TRBD2	TGCGCCAGCAGCTTAGTCGCGGGAGCTTACGAGCAGTACTTC	CASSLVAGAYEQYF
TRBJ1-2	medium-sized	TRBV4-1	TRBD1	TGCGCCAGCAGCCAAGATGGGGACAGCTATGGCTACACCTTC	CASSQDGDSYGYTF
TRBJ2-1	-	TRBV7-3	TRBD2	TGTGCCAGCAGCTTAGTGGTAGCGGGAGGGTACAATGAGCAGTTCTTC	CASSLVVAGGYNEQFF
TRBJ2-1	-	TRBV11-3	TRBD1	TGTGCCAGCAGCCGGACAGGGACCTACAATGAGCAGTTCTTC	CASSRTGTYNEQFF
TRBJ2-7	-	TRBV19	TRBD2	TGTGCCAGTAGCACTCGGGGGGAGGACGAGCAGTACTTC	CASSTRGEDEQYF
TRBJ1-6	few	TRBV11-3	-	TGTGCCAGCAGAAGACACCAGGATTCACCCCTCCACTTT	CASRRHQDSPLHF
TRBJ2-7	few	TRBV18	-	TGTGCCAGCTCACCCGGACAGTCCCCCGAGCAGTACTTC	CASSPGQSPEQYF
TRBJ2-2	few	TRBV5-4	TRBD1	TGTGCCAGCAGCCCGGGGGACAGGGGGCGCCCCGGGGAGCTGTTTTTT	CASSPGDRGRPGELFF
TRBJ2-3	-	TRBV5-8	TRBD1	TGTGCCAGCAGCTTGGCCAGGGGGCGCGCAGATACGCAGTATTTT	CASSLARGRADTQYF
TRBJ1-1	-	TRBV5-6	-	TGTGCCAGCAGCCCTCAAGGTGCGGACACTGAAGCTTTCTTT	CASSPQGADTEAFF
TRBJ2-7	-	TRBV6-5	-	TGTGCCAGCAGTTACAGGGGTCGGGCATCGAGCGAGCAGTACTTC	CASSYRGRASSEQYF
TRBJ1-6	few	TRBV2	-	TGTGCCAGCAGTGAACAGCAGGGTACCAGATCACCCCTCCACTTT	CASSEQQGTRSPLHF
TRBJ1-2	-	TRBV19	TRBD1	TGTGCCAGTAGTCGGACAGGTCCTAACTATGGCTACACCTTC	CASSRTGPNYGYTF
TRBJ1-3	-	TRBV10-2	-	TGCGCCAGCAGTGAACAGGCCCCCTCTGGAAACACCATATATTTT	CASSEQAPSGNTIYF
TRBJ1-4	-	TRBV6-1	TRBD1	TGTGCCAGCAGTGCGGACAGGGGGAGTGAAAAACTGTTTTTT	CASSADRGSEKLFF
TRBJ2-3	few	TRBV7-6	TRBD2	TGTGCCAGCAGCTTAGGGGTACGCGGGGGGGCCGCAGATACGCAGTATTTT	CASSLGVRGGAADTQYF